A selection of T cell receptor beta chains follows, all from one sample in a study of cytomegalovirus exposure and HLA in healthy donors. Sequencing used immunoSEQ multiplex PCR; TCRdb keeps in-frame clones, though not all of them. The table records over 150,000 clones, approximately 78% of them present only once. Material for sequencing was PBMCs. These receptors came from a girl aged 2-10 years in good health and CMV-seropositive. Each CDR3 is given with its conserved first and last residue. Fields, in order: J gene, V gene, clone size, D gene, CDR3 protein, CDR3 DNA. A D gene is named only where the DNA matches it firmly. Expanded clones get a size class; other rows say once, few or many, or leave the size out.

j_call: TRBJ1-3; v_call: TRBV30; clone_size: -; d_call: TRBD1; cdr3_aa: CAWSVGQGANTIYF; cdr3_nt: TGTGCCTGGAGTGTTGGCCAGGGGGCAAACACCATATATTTT
j_call: TRBJ1-2; v_call: TRBV4-1; clone_size: once; d_call: TRBD1; cdr3_aa: CASSQGTGFYTF; cdr3_nt: TGCGCCAGCAGCCAAGGGACAGGATTCTACACCTTC
j_call: TRBJ2-2; v_call: TRBV4-1; clone_size: few; d_call: TRBD1; cdr3_aa: CASSQDRLSGQGVNTGELFF; cdr3_nt: TGCGCCAGCAGCCAAGATCGGTTGTCGGGACAGGGCGTTAACACCGGGGAGCTGTTTTTT
j_call: TRBJ1-2; v_call: TRBV6-5; clone_size: few; d_call: -; cdr3_aa: CASAIGAEYGYTF; cdr3_nt: TGTGCCAGTGCAATAGGGGCAGAATATGGCTACACCTTC
j_call: TRBJ2-7; v_call: TRBV30; clone_size: few; d_call: -; cdr3_aa: CAWSEVSDPEGREQYF; cdr3_nt: TGTGCCTGGAGTGAGGTATCGGACCCGGAGGGACGGGAGCAGTACTTC
j_call: TRBJ1-4; v_call: TRBV6-6; clone_size: -; d_call: TRBD1; cdr3_aa: CASSLHDRGEKLFF; cdr3_nt: TGTGCCAGCAGTTTGCACGACAGGGGTGAAAAACTGTTTTTT
j_call: TRBJ1-2; v_call: TRBV9; clone_size: -; d_call: -; cdr3_aa: CASSAQGRGYGYTF; cdr3_nt: TGTGCCAGCAGCGCTCAGGGGAGGGGCTATGGCTACACCTTC
j_call: TRBJ2-3; v_call: TRBV5-1; clone_size: -; d_call: TRBD1; cdr3_aa: CASRGGQGTDTQYF; cdr3_nt: TGCGCCAGCAGGGGCGGACAGGGAACAGATACGCAGTATTTT
j_call: TRBJ2-7; v_call: TRBV4-1; clone_size: -; d_call: -; cdr3_aa: CASSRTRMQRAPYEQYF; cdr3_nt: TGCGCCAGCAGCCGCACTCGTATGCAGAGGGCCCCCTACGAGCAGTACTTC
j_call: TRBJ2-5; v_call: TRBV2; clone_size: -; d_call: TRBD2; cdr3_aa: CASSDTKLPTSLSEETQYF; cdr3_nt: TGTGCCAGCAGTGACACGAAGCTCCCGACTAGCCTATCTGAAGAGACCCAGTACTTC
j_call: TRBJ2-1; v_call: TRBV13; clone_size: -; d_call: -; cdr3_aa: CASRDSYNEQFF; cdr3_nt: TGTGCCAGCCGGGACTCCTACAATGAGCAGTTCTTC
j_call: TRBJ1-1; v_call: TRBV5-1; clone_size: -; d_call: -; cdr3_aa: CASSYGQNTEAFF; cdr3_nt: TGCGCCAGCAGCTACGGACAGAACACTGAAGCTTTCTTT
j_call: TRBJ2-3; v_call: TRBV15; clone_size: -; d_call: -; cdr3_aa: CATSRDLFRDTQYF; cdr3_nt: TGTGCCACCAGCAGAGATCTATTCCGCGATACGCAGTATTTT
j_call: TRBJ1-2; v_call: TRBV30; clone_size: -; d_call: -; cdr3_aa: CAWESGHGYGYTF; cdr3_nt: TGTGCCTGGGAATCGGGACATGGGTATGGCTACACCTTC
j_call: TRBJ1-2; v_call: TRBV5-1; clone_size: few; d_call: TRBD1; cdr3_aa: CASRWTTGVQFGYTF; cdr3_nt: TGCGCCAGCAGGTGGACCACAGGGGTTCAGTTTGGCTACACCTTC
j_call: TRBJ1-2; v_call: TRBV28; clone_size: -; d_call: -; cdr3_aa: CASSPFGWGGAYGYTF; cdr3_nt: TGTGCCAGCAGTCCCTTCGGTTGGGGGGGCGCCTATGGCTACACCTTC
j_call: TRBJ2-7; v_call: TRBV5-1; clone_size: few; d_call: TRBD2; cdr3_aa: CASSRTSLYEQYF; cdr3_nt: TGCGCCAGCAGTCGGACTAGCCTCTACGAGCAGTACTTC
j_call: TRBJ1-2; v_call: TRBV30; clone_size: -; d_call: -; cdr3_aa: CAWRGVGSGWGYTF; cdr3_nt: TGTGCCTGGCGGGGGGTTGGGTCGGGCTGGGGCTACACCTTC
j_call: TRBJ1-3; v_call: TRBV18; clone_size: -; d_call: TRBD1; cdr3_aa: CASSPTGAWGNTIYF; cdr3_nt: TGTGCCAGCTCACCCACAGGGGCGTGGGGAAACACCATATATTTT
j_call: TRBJ2-7; v_call: TRBV27; clone_size: -; d_call: TRBD2; cdr3_aa: CASSSHRSGRVGPYEQYF; cdr3_nt: TGTGCCAGCAGTTCCCACCGTAGCGGGAGGGTCGGTCCCTACGAGCAGTACTTC
j_call: TRBJ1-5; v_call: TRBV6-5; clone_size: -; d_call: -; cdr3_aa: CASSYGASGQPQHF; cdr3_nt: TGTGCCAGCAGTTACGGCGCAAGCGGTCAGCCCCAGCATTTT
j_call: TRBJ1-2; v_call: TRBV4-1; clone_size: -; d_call: TRBD1; cdr3_aa: CASSPYPTGNYGYTF; cdr3_nt: TGCGCCAGCAGCCCATACCCGACAGGGAACTATGGCTACACCTTC
j_call: TRBJ1-1; v_call: TRBV29-1; clone_size: few; d_call: -; cdr3_aa: CSVQTNLNTEAFF; cdr3_nt: TGCAGCGTTCAGACAAACCTGAACACTGAAGCTTTCTTT
j_call: TRBJ2-5; v_call: TRBV2; clone_size: -; d_call: -; cdr3_aa: CASRRGGETQYF; cdr3_nt: TGTGCCAGCAGGAGAGGAGGCGAGACCCAGTACTTC
j_call: TRBJ2-3; v_call: TRBV30; clone_size: -; d_call: -; cdr3_aa: CAWSLPADTQYF; cdr3_nt: TGTGCCTGGAGCCTACCCGCAGATACGCAGTATTTT
j_call: TRBJ2-1; v_call: TRBV25-1; clone_size: -; d_call: -; cdr3_aa: CASSFTTYEQFF; cdr3_nt: TGTGCCAGCAGTTTTACGACATATGAGCAGTTCTTC
j_call: TRBJ2-5; v_call: TRBV30; clone_size: once; d_call: TRBD2; cdr3_aa: CAWSRGSGETQYF; cdr3_nt: TGTGCCTGGAGCCGCGGGAGTGGAGAGACCCAGTACTTC
j_call: TRBJ2-7; v_call: TRBV28; clone_size: -; d_call: TRBD1; cdr3_aa: CASSSGGTYEQYF; cdr3_nt: TGTGCCAGCAGTTCAGGGGGCACCTACGAGCAGTACTTC
j_call: TRBJ2-2; v_call: TRBV27; clone_size: -; d_call: TRBD2; cdr3_aa: CASSLSFAGGAGELFF; cdr3_nt: TGTGCCAGCAGTTTAAGTTTCGCGGGAGGCGCCGGGGAGCTGTTTTTT
j_call: TRBJ2-1; v_call: TRBV5-1; clone_size: -; d_call: -; cdr3_aa: CASTGGGTPRREQFF; cdr3_nt: TGCGCCAGCACGGGGGGCGGGACTCCCCGTCGTGAGCAGTTCTTC
j_call: TRBJ1-1; v_call: TRBV28; clone_size: few; d_call: TRBD1; cdr3_aa: CATRQGVMNTEAFF; cdr3_nt: TGTGCCACCCGACAGGGGGTCATGAACACTGAAGCTTTCTTT
j_call: TRBJ1-2; v_call: TRBV28; clone_size: once; d_call: -; cdr3_aa: CASSSGRGGYTF; cdr3_nt: TGTGCCAGCAGTTCAGGGCGCGGTGGCTACACCTTC
j_call: TRBJ2-7; v_call: TRBV30; clone_size: -; d_call: -; cdr3_aa: CAWNFIQGYEQYF; cdr3_nt: TGTGCCTGGAATTTCATACAGGGTTACGAGCAGTACTTC
j_call: TRBJ2-5; v_call: TRBV7-3; clone_size: few; d_call: TRBD1; cdr3_aa: CASARGQGQTQYF; cdr3_nt: TGTGCCAGCGCCAGAGGACAGGGACAGACCCAGTACTTC
j_call: TRBJ1-1; v_call: TRBV27; clone_size: -; d_call: -; cdr3_aa: CASSHLAGNTEAFF; cdr3_nt: TGTGCCAGCAGCCACCTCGCAGGGAACACTGAAGCTTTCTTT
j_call: TRBJ2-2; v_call: TRBV5-1; clone_size: -; d_call: -; cdr3_aa: CASGMGTLNTGELFF; cdr3_nt: TGCGCCAGCGGAATGGGGACTCTGAACACCGGGGAGCTGTTTTTT
j_call: TRBJ1-5; v_call: TRBV2; clone_size: -; d_call: -; cdr3_aa: CASNRQPVNQPQHF; cdr3_nt: TGTGCCAGCAACAGGCAGCCGGTCAATCAGCCCCAGCATTTT
j_call: TRBJ2-1; v_call: TRBV30; clone_size: -; d_call: TRBD2; cdr3_aa: CASADRLAANEQFF; cdr3_nt: TGTGCCTCCGCGGATCGACTAGCGGCCAATGAGCAGTTCTTC
j_call: TRBJ1-2; v_call: TRBV30; clone_size: -; d_call: TRBD1; cdr3_aa: CAWSQWTGRGYTF; cdr3_nt: TGTGCCTGGAGTCAATGGACAGGGAGGGGCTACACCTTC
j_call: TRBJ2-1; v_call: TRBV6-1; clone_size: -; d_call: -; cdr3_aa: CASSQRRDHSEQFF; cdr3_nt: TGTGCCAGCAGTCAACGGCGGGACCACAGTGAGCAGTTCTTC
j_call: TRBJ1-1; v_call: TRBV30; clone_size: -; d_call: TRBD1; cdr3_aa: CAWSGEDRVWSEAFF; cdr3_nt: TGTGCCTGGAGCGGGGAGGACAGGGTCTGGTCTGAAGCTTTCTTT
j_call: TRBJ1-1; v_call: TRBV18; clone_size: -; d_call: TRBD1; cdr3_aa: CASHKDRLNTEAFF; cdr3_nt: TGTGCCAGCCATAAGGACAGGTTGAACACTGAAGCTTTCTTT
j_call: TRBJ1-1; v_call: TRBV28; clone_size: -; d_call: -; cdr3_aa: CASSPQARTEAFF; cdr3_nt: TGTGCCAGCAGCCCCCAAGCGAGGACTGAAGCTTTCTTT
j_call: TRBJ1-2; v_call: TRBV9; clone_size: -; d_call: TRBD1; cdr3_aa: CASSTSGRGNGYTF; cdr3_nt: TGTGCCAGCAGCACCAGTGGCAGGGGGAACGGCTACACCTTC
j_call: TRBJ1-5; v_call: TRBV6-1; clone_size: -; d_call: -; cdr3_aa: CASSEQGNQPQHF; cdr3_nt: TGTGCCAGCAGTGAACAGGGAAATCAGCCCCAGCATTTT